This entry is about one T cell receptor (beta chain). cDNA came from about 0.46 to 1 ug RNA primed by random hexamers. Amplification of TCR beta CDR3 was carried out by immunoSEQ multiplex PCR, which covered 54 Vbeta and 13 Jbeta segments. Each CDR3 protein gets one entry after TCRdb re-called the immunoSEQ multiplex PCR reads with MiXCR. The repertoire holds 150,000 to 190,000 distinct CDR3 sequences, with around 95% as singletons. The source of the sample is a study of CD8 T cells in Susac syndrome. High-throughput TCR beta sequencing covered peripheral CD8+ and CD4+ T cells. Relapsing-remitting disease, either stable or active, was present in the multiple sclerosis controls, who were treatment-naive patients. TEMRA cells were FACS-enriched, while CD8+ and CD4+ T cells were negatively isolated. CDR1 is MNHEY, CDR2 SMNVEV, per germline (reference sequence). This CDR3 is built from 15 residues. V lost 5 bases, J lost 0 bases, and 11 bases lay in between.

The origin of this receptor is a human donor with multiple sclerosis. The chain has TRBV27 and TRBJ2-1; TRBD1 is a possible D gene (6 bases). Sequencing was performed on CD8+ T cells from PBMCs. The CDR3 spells CASSLTGLSYNEQFF. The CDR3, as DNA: TGTGCCAGCAGTCTCACAGGGCTCTCCTACAATGAGCAGTTCTTC.